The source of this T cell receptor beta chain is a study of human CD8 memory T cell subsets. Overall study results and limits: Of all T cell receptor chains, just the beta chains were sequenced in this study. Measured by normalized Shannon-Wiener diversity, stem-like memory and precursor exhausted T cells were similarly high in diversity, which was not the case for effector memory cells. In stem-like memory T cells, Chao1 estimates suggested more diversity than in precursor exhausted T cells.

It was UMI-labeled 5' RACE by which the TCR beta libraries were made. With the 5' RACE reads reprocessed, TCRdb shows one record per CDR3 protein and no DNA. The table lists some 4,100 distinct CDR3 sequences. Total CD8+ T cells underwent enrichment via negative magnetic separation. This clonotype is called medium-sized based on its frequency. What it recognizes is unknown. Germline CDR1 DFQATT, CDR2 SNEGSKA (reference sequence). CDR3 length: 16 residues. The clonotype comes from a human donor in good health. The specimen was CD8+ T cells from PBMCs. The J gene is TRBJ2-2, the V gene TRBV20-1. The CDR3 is CSARFTSGTNTGELFF.